The 32 T cell receptor beta chains reported below all come from one sample, sequenced in a study of control samples from healthy donors and cancer patients (dated by TCRdb to 2018 to 2021). The protocol used for the library was the immunoSEQ multiplex PCR assay. Not all clones reach the TCRdb copy of this immuneACCESS table, which keeps in-frame sequences only. Checked studies attribute under half of the gap to unresolved V genes and leave the rest unexplained. The sample table holds roughly 99,000 clones, of which around 80% were seen once. Roughly 2% of the sample lies in the top ten. The sample was blood. The receptor set was obtained from a man in his sixties in good health.

This rearrangement joins TRBV14 to TRBJ2-7; tentative D call: TRBD2 (5 bases). CDR1 SGHDN and CDR2 FVKESK come from the germline V gene. V lost 1 base to trimming and J lost 3 bases, with 13 bases between them. The CDR3 spans 15 residues. The CDR3 DNA is TGTGCCAGCAGCCAAGTTGTAGCGAATATCTACGAGCAGTACTTC. It translates to CASSQVVANIYEQYF.

The sample holds a few counts of this clone. The rearrangement uses TRBV18 and TRBJ2-5, with 8 nucleotides matching TRBD2. The germline V gene encodes CDR1 KGHSH and CDR2 LQKENI. J lost 4 bases, V lost 7 bases, and 8 bases had no gene match. This CDR3 spans 14 amino acids. Written as DNA, the CDR3 is TGTGCCAGCTTCCCCAGCGGGGGTACAGAGACCCAGTACTTC. This gives the protein CASFPSGGTETQYF. Combining the CDR3 with reference TRBV18 and TRBJ2-5 gives the whole variable domain NAGVMQNPRHLVRRRGQEARLRCSPMKGHSHVYWYRQLPEEGLKFMVYLQKENIIDESGMPKERFSAEFPKEGPSILRIQQVVRGDSAAYFCASFPSGGTETQYFGPGTRLLVL.

J is TRBJ2-4 and V is TRBV6-2 or TRBV6-3; 8 bases match TRBD2. This CDR3 is built from 14 residues. Germline V gives CDR1 MNHEY, CDR2 SVGEGT. The V gene end was trimmed by 5 bases and the J gene end by 8 bases; junction bases not matched to a gene: 8. CDR3 amino acids: CASSNGLASDIQYF. The DNA of the CDR3 is TGTGCCAGCAGTAATGGACTAGCCTCAGACATTCAGTACTTC.

This clone was observed a handful of times. The gene calls are TRBV4-1 and TRBJ1-3, with TRBD1 matching 7 bases. Per germline, CDR1 MGHRA and CDR2 YSYEKL. V was pared by 3 bases and J by 3 bases, with 5 bases of the junction left unmatched. The CDR3 is made up of 15 amino acids. The CDR3 protein is CASSHVRGDGNTIYF. In DNA, the CDR3 is TGCGCCAGCAGCCATGTCAGGGGGGATGGAAACACCATATATTTT.

This chain uses TRBV29-1 with TRBJ2-2; 7 bases match TRBD1. The CDR3 sequence is 14 residues long. Germline V gene data show CDR1 as SQVTM and CDR2 as ANQGSEA. J was trimmed by 0 bases and V by 7 bases; bases with no gene match: 5. CDR3 sequence (DNA): TGCAGCGCACTCGGACAGGCGAACACCGGGGAGCTGTTTTTT. Protein sequence: CSALGQANTGELFF.

This chain joins TRBV19 and TRBJ1-2; D unclear. Trimming shortened V by 1 base and J by 5 bases, and 14 bases separated the two germline ends. The CDR3 consists of 15 residues. Per germline, CDR1 LNHDA and CDR2 SQIVND (reference sequence). In nucleotides, the CDR3 is TGTGCCAGTAGTATAGGAGGCTTGGGGTGGTATGGCTACACCTTC. As protein: CASSIGGLGWYGYTF.

The chain employs TRBV12-3 or TRBV12-4 and TRBJ1-3; D uncertain. V lost 7 bases, J lost 8 bases, and 9 bases lay in between. The CDR3 extends over 11 amino acids. In DNA form, the CDR3 reads TGTGCCAGCACCTCGCGTCACACCATATATTTT. This translates into CASTSRHTIYF.

The chain recombines TRBV15 with TRBJ2-1; TRBD1 might be the D (6 bases). V lost 7 bases and J 2 bases, leaving 9 bases between the germline ends. Per the germline V gene, CDR1 is LNHNV and CDR2 is YYDKDF (reference sequence). CDR3 length equals 13 residues. CDR3 sequence reads: CATTKGAYNEQFF. CDR3 DNA: TGTGCCACCACCAAGGGGGCCTACAATGAGCAGTTCTTC.

This clone was counted at least ten times. The chain carries TRBV10-3 and TRBJ1-5, with TRBD1 as a possible D gene (5 bases). The ends were cut back, 0 bases at V and 3 bases at J, with 15 bases in the middle. The CDR3 covers 17 residues. In germline, CDR1 is ENHRY, CDR2 SYGVKD. CDR3 sequence: CAISESSVRQHNQPQHF. The CDR3 DNA reads as TGTGCCATCAGTGAGTCGTCGGTCCGACAGCACAATCAGCCCCAGCATTTT.

For the CDR3, the DNA is TGTGCCAGCAGCCGAAAGCCGGGACAGGGGGGCACCGGGGAGCTGTTTTTT. Amino acids: CASSRKPGQGGTGELFF. The rearrangement uses TRBV6-6 and TRBJ2-2, with 11 bases aligning to TRBD1. Germline-derived CDR1 and CDR2 are MNHNY and SVGAGI (reference sequence). The CDR3 spans 17 residues. J gave up 4 bases and V 6 bases, and 10 bases lay outside the gene matches.

This chain joins TRBV5-5 and TRBJ1-1, with 7 bases lining up with TRBD1. The CDR3 sequence is 14 residues long. CDR1 SGHKS and CDR2 YYEKEE come from the germline V gene (reference sequence). The V and J ends lost 4 bases and 1 base, in that order; junction bases with no gene match: 4. This CDR3 reads CASSQRTGNTEAFF. DNA for the CDR3: TGTGCCAGCAGCCAAAGGACAGGGAACACTGAAGCTTTCTTT.

The chain is built from TRBV2 and TRBJ1-5; TRBD1 is a possible D gene (5 bases). CDR1 SNHLY and CDR2 FYNNEI come from the germline V gene. The germline V and J ends were trimmed by 6 bases and 9 bases, with 24 bases remaining between them. The CDR3 covers 16 residues. CDR3 nucleotide sequence: TGTGCCAGCAGAGCTGGGACCGCAGAGGGCCAATTGCCCCAGCATTTT. It encodes CASRAGTAEGQLPQHF.

The chain is built from TRBV11-2 and TRBJ1-1, with TRBD1 identical over 7 bases. The CDR3 runs 19 residues. Germline trimming cut 0 bases from V and 6 bases from J; bases unmatched to any gene: 19. In germline, CDR1 is SGHAT, CDR2 FQNNGV. As DNA, the CDR3 is TGTGCCAGCAGCTTAGATAGGCCCGGGCAAGGGGGCTATGGCGCTGAAGCTTTCTTT. Its protein product is CASSLDRPGQGGYGAEAFF.

J is TRBJ2-5 and V is TRBV6-2 or TRBV6-3; 10 positions agree with TRBD2. CDR3 length: 16 residues. The J segment lost 1 base and the V segment lost 4 bases, leaving 6 bases of the junction unmatched. Germline values: CDR1 MNHEY, CDR2 SVGEGT. In DNA form, the CDR3 reads TGTGCCAGCAGTTGGGAGCGGGGGGGCATCCAAGAGACCCAGTACTTC. Protein sequence: CASSWERGGIQETQYF.

The V gene is TRBV2, the J gene TRBJ1-2; D call uncertain. With 4 bases removed from V and 4 bases from J, the gap between germline ends came to 22 bases. This CDR3 has 17 amino acids. Germline V gives CDR1 SNHLY, CDR2 FYNNEI. CDR3 loop: CASSGSQQPIPGYGYTF. The CDR3 DNA follows: TGTGCCAGCAGTGGGTCCCAACAGCCCATTCCCGGCTATGGCTACACCTTC.

The rearrangement joins TRBV5-1 to TRBJ1-4, with 7 bases that match TRBD1. After removal of 4 bases from V and 14 bases from J, the junction contained 11 bases not matched to a gene. Germline loops: CDR1 SGHRS, CDR2 YFSETQ. The CDR3 totals 13 residues. CDR3 nucleotide sequence: TGCGCCAGCAGCCCTACAGGGGACTCAACGCTGTTTTTT. Encoded protein: CASSPTGDSTLFF.

This rearrangement joins TRBV4-2 to TRBJ1-2, with D hard to call. V lost 1 base to trimming and J lost 2 bases, with 17 bases between them. CDR1 LGHNA and CDR2 YNFKEQ come from the germline V gene. This CDR3 contains 17 residues. CDR3: CASSQVTALGMNYGYTF. CDR3 DNA sequence: TGTGCCAGCAGCCAAGTCACGGCATTGGGCATGAACTATGGCTACACCTTC.

The rearrangement joins TRBV19 to TRBJ2-6; TRBD1 matches at 8 bases. V trimming: 4 bases; J trimming: 0 bases; junction bases outside the gene matches: 8. The CDR3 runs to 18 residues. The V gene's germline CDR1 is LNHDA and CDR2 SQIVND (reference sequence). This CDR3 reads CASSTYGTGPSGANVLTF. CDR3 DNA sequence: TGTGCCAGTAGTACCTACGGGACAGGCCCCTCTGGGGCCAACGTCCTGACTTTC.

V usage is TRBV9 and J usage is TRBJ2-7; tentatively, D is TRBD1 (7 bases). The CDR3 runs 16 residues. Germline CDR1 reads SGDLS; CDR2 reads YYNGEE. Trimming took 4 bases from V and 1 from J, leaving 18 bases between them. The CDR3 loop reads CASSPRTGGGSYEQYF. CDR3 DNA sequence: TGTGCCAGCAGCCCCAGGACAGGCGGAGGGTCCTACGAGCAGTACTTC.

The rearrangement uses TRBV27 and TRBJ2-7; D is possibly TRBD2 (5 bases). CDR1 and CDR2 from the germline V gene are MNHEY and SMNVEV (reference sequence). The CDR3 loop spans 14 amino acids. Trimming removed 5 bases at V and 1 base at J, with 12 bases between. The CDR3 DNA is TGTGCCAGCAGTCCGGGGAGTAAGTCCTACGAGCAGTACTTC. It yields the protein CASSPGSKSYEQYF.

The chain carries TRBV3-1 (or the pseudogene TRBV3-2) and TRBJ2-2; no definite D call. The CDR3 totals 16 residues. CDR1 and CDR2 (germline): LGHDT, YNNKEL (reference sequence). V lost 1 base and J lost 2, with 11 bases in between. CDR3 nucleotides: TGTGCCAGCAGCCAAGCGGGCCTGTTAAACACCGGGGAGCTGTTTTTT. Translating it yields CASSQAGLLNTGELFF.

This clone was seen once. This sequence joins TRBV19 and TRBJ1-1, with D perhaps matching TRBD1 (5 bases). V dropped 6 bases and J dropped 6 bases, with 11 bases sitting between them. This CDR3 has 12 amino acids. Germline V CDR1 and CDR2: LNHDA, SQIVND (reference sequence). For the CDR3, the DNA is TGTGCCAGTAGGGGAGGGGTCGCTGAAGCTTTCTTT. Its protein product is CASRGGVAEAFF.

J is TRBJ2-1 and V is TRBV6-2 or TRBV6-3; D is unclear. Trimming pared 0 bases from V and 2 bases from J, leaving 11 bases between. This CDR3 has 16 amino acids. From germline, CDR1 is MNHEY and CDR2 SVGEGT. Here the CDR3 reads CASSYSRALPYNEQFF. The DNA for the CDR3 is TGTGCCAGCAGTTACTCGCGAGCCCTTCCCTACAATGAGCAGTTCTTC.

The chain couples TRBV4-1 to TRBJ2-7; 8 bases fit TRBD1. CDR1 and CDR2 (germline): MGHRA, YSYEKL. The CDR3 is 16 amino acids. Germline trimming cut 0 bases from V and 3 bases from J; bases unmatched to any gene: 7. CDR3 protein: CASSQEAAGGVYEQYF. The CDR3 DNA follows: TGCGCCAGCAGCCAAGAAGCCGCAGGGGGCGTCTACGAGCAGTACTTC.

The CDR3 protein is CASSRDTAYEQYF. CDR3 DNA sequence: TGTGCCAGCAGTCGGGACACAGCTTACGAGCAGTACTTC. The chain combines TRBV6-5 with TRBJ2-7, with D perhaps matching TRBD1 (6 bases). V lost 5 bases, J lost 4 bases, and 12 bases lay in between. Looked up from germline, CDR1 is MNHEY and CDR2 is SVGAGI. The CDR3 is 13 amino acids.

This chain links TRBV5-6 with TRBJ1-4; 8 bases map to TRBD1. Trimming took 4 bases from V and 6 from J; bases not matched to a gene: 11. The CDR3 has 16 amino acids. The V gene's germline CDR1 is SGHDT and CDR2 YYEEEE. CDR3: CASSADYRGEDEKLFF. CDR3 nucleotide sequence: TGTGCCAGCAGCGCCGACTACAGGGGGGAGGATGAAAAACTGTTTTTT.

V is TRBV10-1 and J is TRBJ2-3, with 11 positions matching TRBD2. Germline CDR1 is WNHNN and CDR2 is SYGVQD (reference sequence). V lost 5 bases and J lost 4; bases outside the gene matches: 14. The CDR3 extends over 18 amino acids. The CDR3 loop reads CASSSGTSGLRGPDTQYF. In DNA, the CDR3 is TGCGCCAGCAGTTCCGGGACTAGCGGCCTGAGGGGACCAGATACGCAGTATTTT.

The V call is TRBV5-4, the J call TRBJ2-2, with 10 bases lining up with TRBD1. CDR1 and CDR2 (germline): SGHNT, YYREEE (reference sequence). CDR3 length: 15 residues. Trimming at V came to 0 bases and at J to 6 bases, leaving 2 bases not matched to a gene. The CDR3, as DNA: TGTGCCAGCAGCTTGGTGGGACAGGGGTCCGGGGAGCTGTTTTTT. Translating gives CASSLVGQGSGELFF.

The chain recombines TRBV3-1 (or the pseudogene TRBV3-2) with TRBJ2-2, with TRBD1 matching 10 bases. This CDR3 is 16 amino acids long. Germline-derived CDR1 and CDR2 are LGHDT and YNNKEL (reference sequence). The junction had 3 bases not matched to a gene; V was cut back by 4 bases and J by 1 base. CDR3 amino acids: CASSRRTGGNTGELFF. The CDR3 nucleotides read TGTGCCAGCAGCCGACGGACAGGGGGGAACACCGGGGAGCTGTTTTTT.

This sequence joins TRBV4-1 and TRBJ2-2; 8 bases map to TRBD2. V lost 0 bases and J lost 1; bases outside the gene matches: 4. This CDR3 is built from 17 residues. From germline, CDR1 is MGHRA and CDR2 YSYEKL. The CDR3 DNA follows: TGCGCCAGCAGCCAAGAAGCGGGGGTGGGGAACACCGGGGAGCTGTTTTTT. This sequence encodes CASSQEAGVGNTGELFF.

This clone was seen only once. V and J are TRBV28 and TRBJ1-4; 9 bases agree with TRBD1. V was pared by 3 bases and J by 9 bases, with 8 bases of the junction left unmatched. The germline V gene encodes CDR1 MDHEN and CDR2 SYDVKM. The CDR3 is 15 amino acids. The CDR3 sequence: CASSLEGQGVQKLFF. Written as DNA, the CDR3 is TGTGCCAGCAGTTTGGAGGGACAGGGTGTGCAAAAACTGTTTTTT.

This clone appeared once. V is TRBV15 and J is TRBJ1-5; TRBD1 matches at 8 bases. This CDR3 has 12 residues. The germline V gene has CDR1 LNHNV and CDR2 YYDKDF (reference sequence). With V trimmed by 5 bases and J by 12 bases, 6 bases remained unmatched. CDR3 DNA: TGTGCCACCAGCCGCCTGGACAGGGACCAGCATTTT. Translated: CATSRLDRDQHF.